Each of the 20 T cell receptor beta chains below was sequenced from the same sample in a study of blood T cell repertoires in COVID-19. The repertoire was sequenced with immunoSEQ multiplex PCR; TCRdb's copy has only in-frame clones and lacks some. Altogether 120,000 to 150,000 clones are present, about nine tenths being singletons, with the ten largest covering approximately 0.98%. The sequencing sample was made of peripheral blood. The receptors stem from a woman between 50 and 59 years old with acute or convalescent COVID-19.

V gene TRBV27 combines with J gene TRBJ2-7, with D possibly TRBD1 on 6 matching bases. The CDR3 extends over 15 amino acids. The germline V gene encodes CDR1 MNHEY and CDR2 SMNVEV (reference sequence). Trimming took 1 base from V and 3 from J, leaving 13 bases between them. CDR3 in amino acids: CASSLFSGVGYEQYF. CDR3 bases: TGTGCCAGCAGTTTATTCTCAGGGGTGGGCTACGAGCAGTACTTC.

This clone has just a few counts. This chain joins TRBV19 and TRBJ1-2; 8 nucleotides agree with TRBD1. The CDR3 loop spans 15 amino acids. V gave up 3 bases and J gave up 6 bases; unmatched junction bases: 9. The germline V gene encodes CDR1 LNHDA and CDR2 SQIVND (reference sequence). The CDR3 sequence: CASSMVSDRGDGYTF. In nucleotides, the CDR3 is TGTGCCAGTAGTATGGTAAGCGACAGGGGAGATGGCTACACCTTC.

The chain has TRBV5-1 and TRBJ2-7; maybe TRBD1 (5 bases). In germline, CDR1 is SGHRS, CDR2 YFSETQ. V was shortened by 4 bases and J by 7 bases, with 15 bases between the two germline ends. The CDR3 extends over 13 amino acids. The CDR3 protein is CASSGQGVREQYF. The CDR3 bases are TGCGCCAGCAGCGGACAAGGGGTTCGGGAGCAGTACTTC.

This chain connects TRBV14 to TRBJ2-1; 7 positions agree with TRBD2. This CDR3 contains 13 residues. The germline gives CDR1 SGHDN, CDR2 FVKESK. The V and J ends lost 3 bases and 11 bases, in that order; junction bases with no gene match: 7. The DNA of the CDR3 is TGTGCCAGCAGCCACCGCTATAGCGGGCAGCAGTTCTTC. It encodes CASSHRYSGQQFF.

The chain carries TRBV11-2 and TRBJ1-1; the match to TRBD1 covers 10 bases. Looked up from germline, CDR1 is SGHAT and CDR2 is FQNNGV. The CDR3 has 15 amino acids. V trimming: 5 bases; J trimming: 6 bases; junction bases outside the gene matches: 9. CDR3 nucleotide sequence: TGTGCCAGCAGCCCACGACAGGGGGCGCGCGCTGAAGCTTTCTTT. It translates to CASSPRQGARAEAFF.

The chain is built from TRBV5-1 and TRBJ1-1; D gene ambiguous. Per germline, CDR1 SGHRS and CDR2 YFSETQ. V was pared by 0 bases and J by 3 bases, with 3 bases between. CDR3 length: 12 residues. CDR3 in DNA: TGCGCCAGCAGCTTGGTAGACACTGAAGCTTTCTTT. This sequence encodes CASSLVDTEAFF.

This sequence joins TRBV5-5 and TRBJ1-1; 7 bases are shared with TRBD1. The CDR3 contains 17 residues. Germline V gene data show CDR1 as SGHKS and CDR2 as YYEKEE (reference sequence). After removal of 2 bases from V and 0 bases from J, the junction contained 10 bases not matched to a gene. CDR3 sequence reads: CASSLYRGEGMNTEAFF. CDR3 sequence (DNA): TGTGCCAGCAGCTTATACAGGGGAGAAGGAATGAACACTGAAGCTTTCTTT.

DNA for the CDR3: TGTGCCAGCTGGGGGACTAGCGGGGGAACAGATACGCAGTATTTT. Its translation: CASWGTSGGTDTQYF. The genes are TRBV2 and TRBJ2-3, with 14 nucleotides matching TRBD2. CDR3 size: 15 residues. J was trimmed by 3 bases and V by 8 bases; bases with no gene match: 4. The germline gives CDR1 SNHLY, CDR2 FYNNEI. The full variable domain, in which reference TRBV2 and TRBJ2-3 provide the parts outside the CDR3, is EPEVTQTPSHQVTQMGQEVILRCVPISNHLYFYWYRQILGQKVEFLVSFYNNEISEKSEIFDDQFSVERPDGSNFTLKIRSTKLEDSAMYFCASWGTSGGTDTQYFGPGTRLTVL.

The J gene is TRBJ2-3, the V gene TRBV2, with D perhaps TRBD2 (5 bases). V was trimmed by 6 bases and J by 4 bases, leaving 17 bases between them. The CDR3 spans 15 residues. Germline loops: CDR1 SNHLY, CDR2 FYNNEI. The CDR3 spells CASSARTLVPDTQYF. CDR3 nucleotides: TGTGCCAGCAGCGCCCGGACTTTGGTCCCAGATACGCAGTATTTT.

The chain uses TRBV29-1 and TRBJ2-1, with a weak D call TRBD2 (5 bases). This CDR3 region has 15 residues. V was trimmed by 4 bases and J by 7 bases, leaving 20 bases between them. Germline-derived CDR1 and CDR2 are SQVTM and ANQGSEA. The DNA for the CDR3 is TGCAGCGTTGGGTCGCTCAGGCTAATAGCGAATGAGCAGTTCTTC. Its protein product is CSVGSLRLIANEQFF.

The chain links TRBV30 to TRBJ2-7; D is possibly TRBD1 (6 bases). The length of the CDR3 is 12 residues. V lost 5 bases, J lost 5 bases, and 13 bases lay in between. Germline V gives CDR1 GTSNPN, CDR2 SVGIG (reference sequence). The CDR3 protein is CAWSWDKNEQYF. For the CDR3, the DNA is TGTGCCTGGTCATGGGACAAGAACGAGCAGTACTTC.

This chain connects TRBV24-1 to TRBJ2-1; TRBD2 matches at 8 bases. The germline CDR1 and CDR2 sequences are KGHDR and SFDVKD. This CDR3 spans 17 amino acids. V gave up 4 bases and J gave up 0 bases; unmatched junction bases: 7. The DNA of the CDR3 is TGTGCCACCAGTGACTCTACGGGACTAGGCTCCTACAATGAGCAGTTCTTC. Protein sequence: CATSDSTGLGSYNEQFF.

In DNA form, the CDR3 reads TGTGCCATCAGCCAGGCCGCCTACGAGCAGTACTTC. Protein: CAISQAAYEQYF. The chain joins TRBV10-3 to TRBJ2-7; D gene ambiguous. Trimming removed 6 bases at V and 2 bases at J, with 8 bases between. Germline V gene data show CDR1 as ENHRY and CDR2 as SYGVKD. The CDR3 runs 12 residues.

The V gene is TRBV3-1 (or the pseudogene TRBV3-2), the J gene TRBJ2-1; D possibly corresponds to TRBD1 (5 bases). The CDR3 loop spans 14 amino acids. Germline CDR1 and CDR2: LGHDT and YNNKEL (reference sequence). The ends were cut back, 3 bases at V and 0 bases at J, with 6 bases in the middle. CDR3 nucleotide sequence: TGTGCCAGCAGCCACCAGGGCTCCTACAATGAGCAGTTCTTC. As protein: CASSHQGSYNEQFF.

The chain uses TRBV7-2 and TRBJ2-2; D is uncertain. The CDR3 sequence is 13 residues long. Germline values: CDR1 SGHTA, CDR2 FQGNSA. V was trimmed by 6 bases and J by 8 bases, leaving 13 bases between them. As DNA, the CDR3 is TGTGCCAGCAGTGTTCCTAGGCGGGGGGAGCTGTTTTTT. Protein: CASSVPRRGELFF.

CDR3 nucleotides: TGTGCCAGCGCAGGGGACAATGAGCAGTTCTTC. It codes for CASAGDNEQFF. The rearrangement joins TRBV5-6 to TRBJ2-1; perhaps TRBD1 as D (6 bases). Germline loops: CDR1 SGHDT, CDR2 YYEEEE. Trimming cost V 7 bases and J 5 bases, with 7 bases left between them. The CDR3 contains 11 residues.

The chain is built from TRBV24-1 and TRBJ2-1, with 12 bases that match TRBD1. This CDR3 contains 15 residues. The germline CDR1 and CDR2 sequences are KGHDR and SFDVKD. Unmatched junction bases numbered 4, after V lost 3 bases and J lost 8 bases. CDR3 residues: CATSDGGQGADEQFF. The CDR3 DNA is TGTGCCACCAGTGATGGGGGACAGGGGGCGGATGAGCAGTTCTTC.

V usage is TRBV9 and J usage is TRBJ1-6; 9 bases fit TRBD1. The CDR3 runs to 16 residues. The germline gives CDR1 SGDLS, CDR2 YYNGEE. The V gene end was trimmed by 5 bases and the J gene end by 7 bases; junction bases not matched to a gene: 10. The CDR3 DNA sequence: TGTGCCAGCAGTGAGCCGAGACAGGGGGGGAATTCACCCCTCCACTTT. Protein sequence: CASSEPRQGGNSPLHF.

The J gene is TRBJ2-7, the V gene TRBV6-5, with D tentatively TRBD2 (6 bases). Germline V gene sequence: CDR1 MNHEY, CDR2 SVGAGI. Trimming cost V 0 bases and J 0 bases, with 12 bases left between them. This CDR3 has 16 amino acids. CDR3 in amino acids: CASSYSEGPSSYEQYF. The CDR3 bases are TGTGCCAGCAGTTACTCGGAGGGGCCCAGCTCCTACGAGCAGTACTTC.

The genes are TRBV18 and TRBJ2-7; maybe TRBD2 (6 bases). This CDR3 contains 15 residues. V dropped 2 bases and J dropped 1 base, with 12 bases sitting between them. Germline CDR1 is KGHSH and CDR2 is LQKENI. DNA for the CDR3: TGTGCCAGCTCACCAAAGCGGGCGGGGTCCTACGAGCAGTACTTC. Encoded protein: CASSPKRAGSYEQYF.